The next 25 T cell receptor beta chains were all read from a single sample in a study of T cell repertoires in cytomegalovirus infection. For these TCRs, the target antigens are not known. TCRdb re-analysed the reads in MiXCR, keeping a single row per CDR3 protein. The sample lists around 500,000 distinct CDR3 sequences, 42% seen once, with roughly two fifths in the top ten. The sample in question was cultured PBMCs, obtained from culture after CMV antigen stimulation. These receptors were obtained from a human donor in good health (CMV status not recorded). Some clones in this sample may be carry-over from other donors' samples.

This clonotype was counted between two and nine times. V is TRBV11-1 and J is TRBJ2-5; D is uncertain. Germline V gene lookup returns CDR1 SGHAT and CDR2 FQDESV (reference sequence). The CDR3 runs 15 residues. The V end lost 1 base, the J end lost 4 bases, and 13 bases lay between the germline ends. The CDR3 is CASSLGWESRETQYF. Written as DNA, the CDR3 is TGTGCCAGCAGCTTAGGGTGGGAAAGCCGAGAGACCCAGTACTTC.

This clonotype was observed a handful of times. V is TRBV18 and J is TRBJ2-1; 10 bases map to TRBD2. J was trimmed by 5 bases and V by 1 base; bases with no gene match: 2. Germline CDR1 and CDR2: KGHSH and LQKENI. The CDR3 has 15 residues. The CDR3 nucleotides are TGTGCCAGCTCACCACAGCGGGGGGGCAACAATGAGCAGTTCTTC. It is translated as CASSPQRGGNNEQFF.

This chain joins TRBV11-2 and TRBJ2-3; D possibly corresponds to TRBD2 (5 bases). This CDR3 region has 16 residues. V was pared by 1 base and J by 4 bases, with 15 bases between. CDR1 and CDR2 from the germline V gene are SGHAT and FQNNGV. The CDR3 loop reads CASSLVMGVASDTQYF. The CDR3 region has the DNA TGTGCCAGCAGCTTAGTGATGGGAGTGGCTTCAGATACGCAGTATTTT.

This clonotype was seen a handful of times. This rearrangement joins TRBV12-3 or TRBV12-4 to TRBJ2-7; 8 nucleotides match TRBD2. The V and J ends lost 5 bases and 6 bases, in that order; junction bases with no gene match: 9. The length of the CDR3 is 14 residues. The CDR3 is CASSLLSGDFEQYF. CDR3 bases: TGTGCCAGCAGTCTCCTTAGCGGGGACTTCGAGCAGTACTTC.

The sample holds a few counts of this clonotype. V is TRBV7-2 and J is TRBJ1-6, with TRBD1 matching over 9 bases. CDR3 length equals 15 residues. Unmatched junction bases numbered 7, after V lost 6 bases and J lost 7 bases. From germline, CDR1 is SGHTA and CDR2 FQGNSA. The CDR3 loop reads CASRPGQGVNSPLHF. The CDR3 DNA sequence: TGTGCCAGCAGGCCGGGACAGGGAGTGAATTCACCCCTCCACTTT.

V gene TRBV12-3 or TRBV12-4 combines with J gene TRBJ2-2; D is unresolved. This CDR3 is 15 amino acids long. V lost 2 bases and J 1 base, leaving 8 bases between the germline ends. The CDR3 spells CASSLRSENTGELFF. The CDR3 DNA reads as TGTGCCAGCAGTTTAAGGTCCGAGAACACCGGGGAGCTGTTTTTT.

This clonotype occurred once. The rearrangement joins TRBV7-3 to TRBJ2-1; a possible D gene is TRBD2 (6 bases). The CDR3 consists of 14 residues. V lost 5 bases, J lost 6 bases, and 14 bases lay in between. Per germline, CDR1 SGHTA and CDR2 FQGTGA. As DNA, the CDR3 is TGTGCCAGCAGCCGTCCGACTAGTCCCAATGAGCAGTTCTTC. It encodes CASSRPTSPNEQFF. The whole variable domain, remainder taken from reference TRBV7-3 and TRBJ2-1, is GAGVSQTPSNKVTEKGKYVELRCDPISGHTALYWYRQSLGQGPEFLIYFQGTGAADDSGLPNDRFFAVRPEGSVSTLKIQRTERGDSAVYLCASSRPTSPNEQFFGPGTRLTVL.

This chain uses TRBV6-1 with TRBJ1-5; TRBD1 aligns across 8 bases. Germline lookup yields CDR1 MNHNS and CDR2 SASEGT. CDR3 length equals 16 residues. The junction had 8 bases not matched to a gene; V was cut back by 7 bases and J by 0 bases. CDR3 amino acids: CASNRQGTLSNQPQHF. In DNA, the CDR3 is TGTGCCAGCAATAGACAGGGGACTCTTAGCAATCAGCCCCAGCATTTT.

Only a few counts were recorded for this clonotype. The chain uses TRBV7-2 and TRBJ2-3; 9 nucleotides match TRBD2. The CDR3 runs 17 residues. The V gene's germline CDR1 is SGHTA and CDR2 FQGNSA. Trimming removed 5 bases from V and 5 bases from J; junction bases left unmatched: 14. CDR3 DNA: TGTGCCAGCAGCCCTCGCGGGGCGGGGGGGCCGTTAGATACGCAGTATTTT. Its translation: CASSPRGAGGPLDTQYF.

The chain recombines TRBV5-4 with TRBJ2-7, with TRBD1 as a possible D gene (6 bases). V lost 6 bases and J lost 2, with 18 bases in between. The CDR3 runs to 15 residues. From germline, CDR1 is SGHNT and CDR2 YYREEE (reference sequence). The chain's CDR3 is CASIPSPGTPYEQYF. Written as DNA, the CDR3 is TGTGCCAGCATCCCATCCCCGGGGACACCCTACGAGCAGTACTTC.

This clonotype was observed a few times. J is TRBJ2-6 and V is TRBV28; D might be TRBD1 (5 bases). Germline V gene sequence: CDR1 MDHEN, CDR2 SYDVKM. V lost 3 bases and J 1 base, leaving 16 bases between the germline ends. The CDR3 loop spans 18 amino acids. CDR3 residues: CASSFRQGMKSGANVLTF. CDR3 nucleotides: TGTGCCAGCAGTTTTCGGCAGGGAATGAAGTCTGGGGCCAACGTCCTGACTTTC.

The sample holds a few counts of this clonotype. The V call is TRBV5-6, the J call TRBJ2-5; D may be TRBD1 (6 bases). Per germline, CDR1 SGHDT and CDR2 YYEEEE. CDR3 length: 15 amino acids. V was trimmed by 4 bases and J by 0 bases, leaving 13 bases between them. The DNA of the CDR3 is TGTGCCAGCAGCACACTGCAGGGGTACCAAGAGACCCAGTACTTC. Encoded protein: CASSTLQGYQETQYF.

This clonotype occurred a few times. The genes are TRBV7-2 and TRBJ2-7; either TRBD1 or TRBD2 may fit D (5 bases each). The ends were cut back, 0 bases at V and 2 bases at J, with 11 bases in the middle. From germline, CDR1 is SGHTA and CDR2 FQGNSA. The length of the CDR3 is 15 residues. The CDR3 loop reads CASSLAPGPTYEQYF. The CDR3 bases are TGTGCCAGCAGCTTAGCTCCGGGACCAACCTACGAGCAGTACTTC.

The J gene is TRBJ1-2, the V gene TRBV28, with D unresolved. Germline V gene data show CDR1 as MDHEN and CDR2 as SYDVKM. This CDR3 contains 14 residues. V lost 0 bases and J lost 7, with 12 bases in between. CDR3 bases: TGTGCCAGCAGTTTATGGGGTGGCGAACTTGGCTACACCTTC. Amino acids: CASSLWGGELGYTF.

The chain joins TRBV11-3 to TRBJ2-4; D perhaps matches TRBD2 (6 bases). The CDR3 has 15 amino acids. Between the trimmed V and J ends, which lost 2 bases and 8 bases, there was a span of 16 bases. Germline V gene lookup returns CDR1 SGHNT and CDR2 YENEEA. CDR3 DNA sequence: TGTGCCAGCAGCTTAAGTGGAGGGAGTGAAGACATTCAGTACTTC. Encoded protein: CASSLSGGSEDIQYF.

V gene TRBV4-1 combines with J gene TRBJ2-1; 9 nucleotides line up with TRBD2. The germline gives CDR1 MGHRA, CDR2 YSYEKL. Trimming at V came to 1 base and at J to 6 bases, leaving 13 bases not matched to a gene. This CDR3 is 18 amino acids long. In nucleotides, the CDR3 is TGCGCCAGCAGCCAAGGGGGGACTCGCGGGAGGGCCGGCAATGAGCAGTTCTTC. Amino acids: CASSQGGTRGRAGNEQFF.

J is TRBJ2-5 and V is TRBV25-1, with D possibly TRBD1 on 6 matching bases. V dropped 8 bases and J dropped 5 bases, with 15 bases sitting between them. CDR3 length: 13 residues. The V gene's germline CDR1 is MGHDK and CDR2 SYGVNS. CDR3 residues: CASGRQDGETQYF. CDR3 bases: TGTGCCAGCGGACGACAGGACGGGGAGACCCAGTACTTC.

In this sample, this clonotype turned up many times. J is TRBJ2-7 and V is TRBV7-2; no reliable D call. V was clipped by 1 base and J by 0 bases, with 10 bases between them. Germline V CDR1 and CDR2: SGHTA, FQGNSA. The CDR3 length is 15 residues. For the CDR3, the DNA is TGTGCCAGCAGCTTAGGGGCAGTAGACTCCTACGAGCAGTACTTC. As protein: CASSLGAVDSYEQYF.

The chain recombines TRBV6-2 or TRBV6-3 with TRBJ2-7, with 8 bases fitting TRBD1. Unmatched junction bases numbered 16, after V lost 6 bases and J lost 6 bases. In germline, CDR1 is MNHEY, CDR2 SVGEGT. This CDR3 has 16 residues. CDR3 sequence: CASSPWTKPGQAEQYF. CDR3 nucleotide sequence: TGTGCCAGCAGCCCGTGGACGAAACCGGGACAGGCCGAGCAGTACTTC.

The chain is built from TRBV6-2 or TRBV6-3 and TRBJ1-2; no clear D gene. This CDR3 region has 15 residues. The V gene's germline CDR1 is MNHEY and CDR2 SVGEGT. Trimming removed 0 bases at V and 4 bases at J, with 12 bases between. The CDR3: CASSYSPFVSYGYTF. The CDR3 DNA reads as TGTGCCAGCAGTTACTCCCCGTTCGTATCCTATGGCTACACCTTC.

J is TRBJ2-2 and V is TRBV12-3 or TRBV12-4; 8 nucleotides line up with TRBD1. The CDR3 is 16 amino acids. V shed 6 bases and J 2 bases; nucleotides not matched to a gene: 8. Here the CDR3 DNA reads TGTGCCAGCAGCCCCCCAGGGGGCCAAAACACCGGGGAGCTGTTTTTT. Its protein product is CASSPPGGQNTGELFF.

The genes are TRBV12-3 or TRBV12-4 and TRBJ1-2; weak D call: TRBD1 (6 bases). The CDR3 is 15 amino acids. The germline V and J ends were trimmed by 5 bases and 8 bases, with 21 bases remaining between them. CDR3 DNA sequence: TGTGCCAGCAGTCCTAACCTGGGGGGGCTGGGGGGCTACACCTTC. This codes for CASSPNLGGLGGYTF.

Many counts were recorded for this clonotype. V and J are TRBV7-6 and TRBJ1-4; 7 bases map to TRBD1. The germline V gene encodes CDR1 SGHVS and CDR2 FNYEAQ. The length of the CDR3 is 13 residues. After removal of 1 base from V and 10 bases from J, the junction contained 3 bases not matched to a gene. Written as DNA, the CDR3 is TGTGCCAGCAGCTTAGGACAGGGTCGAAAACTGTTTTTT. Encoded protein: CASSLGQGRKLFF.

The CDR3 is CASSFWVSYNEQFF. CDR3 DNA sequence: TGTGCCAGTAGTTTCTGGGTTAGTTACAATGAGCAGTTCTTC. This chain joins TRBV19 and TRBJ2-1; the D is unclear. Per germline, CDR1 LNHDA and CDR2 SQIVND (reference sequence). This CDR3 spans 14 amino acids. Deletions cut 5 bases from V and 4 bases from J, with 12 bases between.

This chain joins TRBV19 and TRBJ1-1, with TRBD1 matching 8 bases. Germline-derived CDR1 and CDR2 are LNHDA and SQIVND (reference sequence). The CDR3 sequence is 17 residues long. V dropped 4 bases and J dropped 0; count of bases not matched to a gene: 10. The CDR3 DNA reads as TGTGCCAGTAGTACTACGAACAGGGGGTTAATGAACACTGAAGCTTTCTTT. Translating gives CASSTTNRGLMNTEAFF.